This T cell receptor (beta chain) was recovered during a study of post-analysis software for immune sequencing data. This clonotype appeared many times. Its antigen is unidentified. Overall study findings and caveats: Among multiple sclerosis patients, normalized Chao1 diversity was significantly below that of controls. About five TRBV segments were more frequent in patients than controls; TRBV5-6, TRBV5-1 and TRBV20-1 belonged to this group.

Presence of unique molecular identifiers characterized the TCR beta cDNA libraries. TCRdb independently ran MiXCR on the PCR reads; one entry per CDR3 protein. The repertoire includes roughly 700,000 distinct CDR3 sequences, roughly 29% of them detected once, and around 0.56% sits in the top ten. The CDR3 loop spans 14 amino acids. Germline V gives CDR1 SGHTA, CDR2 FQGNSA. With 0 bases removed from V and 7 bases from J, the gap between germline ends came to 7 bases. The sequencing sample was made of blood. The receptor's source is a girl aged 10-17 years with multiple sclerosis. V and J are TRBV7-2 and TRBJ1-6; D is uncertain. The chain's CDR3 is CASSLAAENSPLHF. In nucleotides, the CDR3 is TGTGCCAGCAGCTTAGCCGCAGAGAATTCACCCCTCCACTTT.